This T cell receptor beta chain was sequenced during a study of shared clonotypes between healthy human individuals. Clones were sequenced by immunoSEQ multiplex PCR, and TCRdb holds only the in-frame ones, with some missing. The sample includes 2 million to 2.5 million clones, almost 96% of them seen just once. Trimming pared 4 bases from V and 4 bases from J, leaving 7 bases between. The CDR3 contains 12 residues. Per the germline V gene, CDR1 is SGHTA and CDR2 is FQGNSA. About this clone itself: Its antigen is as yet unknown. This CDR3 is also generated by other DNA sequences in the sample.

Study-level findings and limits: Clonotypes shared by all four donors outscored non-shared clonotypes in generation probability.

The clonotype originates from a man between 18 and 29 years old in good health. Specimen: naive CD4+ T cells sorted from blood. The subset is: CD45RA+ positively selected. The chain uses TRBV7-2 and TRBJ1-1; D uncertain. CDR3 sequence (DNA): TGTGCCAGCAGCTCCCAAGGCACTGAAGCTTTCTTT. It codes for CASSSQGTEAFF.